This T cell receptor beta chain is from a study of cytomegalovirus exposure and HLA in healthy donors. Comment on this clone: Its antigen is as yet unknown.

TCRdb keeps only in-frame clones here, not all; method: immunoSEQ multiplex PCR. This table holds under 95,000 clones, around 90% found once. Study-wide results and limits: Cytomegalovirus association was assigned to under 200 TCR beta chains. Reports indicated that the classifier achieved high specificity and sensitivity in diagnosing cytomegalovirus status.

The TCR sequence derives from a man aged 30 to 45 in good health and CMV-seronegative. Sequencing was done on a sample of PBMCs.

CDR3 amino acids: CASSEDSSSGNTIYF. The CDR3, as DNA: TGTGCCAGCAGTGAGGACAGCTCCTCTGGAAACACCATATATTTT. V usage is TRBV2 and J usage is TRBJ1-3; perhaps TRBD1 as D (6 bases). Trimming left V 3 bases short and J 0 bases short, with 9 bases between. CDR3 size: 15 residues. Germline CDR1 and CDR2: SNHLY and FYNNEI.